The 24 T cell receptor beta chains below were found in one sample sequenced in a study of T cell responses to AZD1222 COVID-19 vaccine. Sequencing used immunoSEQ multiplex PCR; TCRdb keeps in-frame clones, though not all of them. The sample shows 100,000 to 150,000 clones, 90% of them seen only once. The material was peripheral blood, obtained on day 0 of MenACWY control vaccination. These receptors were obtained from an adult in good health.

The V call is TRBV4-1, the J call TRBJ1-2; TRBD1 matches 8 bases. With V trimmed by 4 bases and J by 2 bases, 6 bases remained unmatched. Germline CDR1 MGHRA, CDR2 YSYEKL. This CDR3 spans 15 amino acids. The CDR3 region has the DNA TGCGCCAGCAGCCCTACGGACAGGGAGAACTATGGCTACACCTTC. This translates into CASSPTDRENYGYTF.

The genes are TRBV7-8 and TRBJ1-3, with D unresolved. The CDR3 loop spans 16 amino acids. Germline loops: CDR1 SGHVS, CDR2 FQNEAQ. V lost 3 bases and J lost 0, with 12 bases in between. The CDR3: CASSLGRRFSGNTIYF. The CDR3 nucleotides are TGTGCCAGCAGCTTGGGCAGGCGCTTCTCTGGAAACACCATATATTTT.

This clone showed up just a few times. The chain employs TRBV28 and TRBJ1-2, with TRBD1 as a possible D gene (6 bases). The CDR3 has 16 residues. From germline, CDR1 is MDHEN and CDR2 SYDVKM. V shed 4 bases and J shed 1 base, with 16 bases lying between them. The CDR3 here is CASSSQGRGYNYGYTF. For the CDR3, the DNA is TGTGCCAGCAGTTCCCAGGGGAGGGGATATAACTATGGCTACACCTTC.

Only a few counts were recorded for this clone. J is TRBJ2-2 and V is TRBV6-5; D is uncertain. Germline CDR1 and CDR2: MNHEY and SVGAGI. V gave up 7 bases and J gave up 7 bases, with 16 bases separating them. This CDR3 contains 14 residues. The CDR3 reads CASTLQTQYGELFF. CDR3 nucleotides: TGTGCCAGCACTCTCCAGACCCAGTACGGGGAGCTGTTTTTT.

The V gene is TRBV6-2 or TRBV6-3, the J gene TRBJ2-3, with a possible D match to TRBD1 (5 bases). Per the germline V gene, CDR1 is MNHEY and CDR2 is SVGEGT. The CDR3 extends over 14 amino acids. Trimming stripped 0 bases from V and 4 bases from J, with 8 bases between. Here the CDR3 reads CASSYSQGPDTQYF. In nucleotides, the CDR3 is TGTGCCAGCAGTTACTCGCAGGGTCCAGATACGCAGTATTTT.

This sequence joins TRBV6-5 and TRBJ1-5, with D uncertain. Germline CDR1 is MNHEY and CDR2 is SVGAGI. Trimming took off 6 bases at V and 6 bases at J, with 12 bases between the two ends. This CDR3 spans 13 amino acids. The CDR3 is CASRLNQGQPQHF. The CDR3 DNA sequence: TGTGCCAGCAGGCTGAATCAAGGTCAGCCCCAGCATTTT.

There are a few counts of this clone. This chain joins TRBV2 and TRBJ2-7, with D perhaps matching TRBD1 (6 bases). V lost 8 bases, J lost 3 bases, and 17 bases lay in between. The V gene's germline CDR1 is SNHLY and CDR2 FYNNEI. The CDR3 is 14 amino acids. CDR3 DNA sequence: TGTGCCAGCCAGCCATCCGGGACACTCTACGAGCAGTACTTC. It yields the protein CASQPSGTLYEQYF.

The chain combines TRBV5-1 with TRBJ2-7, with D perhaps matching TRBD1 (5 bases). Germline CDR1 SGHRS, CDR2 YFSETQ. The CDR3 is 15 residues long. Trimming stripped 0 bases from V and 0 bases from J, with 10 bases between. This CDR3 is CASSLESGFSYEQYF. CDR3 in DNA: TGCGCCAGCAGCTTGGAGTCAGGGTTCTCCTACGAGCAGTACTTC.

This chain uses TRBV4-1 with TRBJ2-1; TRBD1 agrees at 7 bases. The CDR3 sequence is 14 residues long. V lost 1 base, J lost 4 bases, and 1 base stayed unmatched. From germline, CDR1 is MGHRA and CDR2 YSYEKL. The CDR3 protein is CASSQGTGYNEQFF. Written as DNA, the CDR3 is TGCGCCAGCAGCCAAGGGACAGGATACAATGAGCAGTTCTTC.

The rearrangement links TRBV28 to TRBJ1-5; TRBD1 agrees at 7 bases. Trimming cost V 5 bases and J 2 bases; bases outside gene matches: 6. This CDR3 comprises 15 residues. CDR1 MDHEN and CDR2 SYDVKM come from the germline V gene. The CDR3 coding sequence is TGTGCCAGCAGTCCTAACAGGGGTGGCAATCAGCCCCAGCATTTT. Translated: CASSPNRGGNQPQHF.

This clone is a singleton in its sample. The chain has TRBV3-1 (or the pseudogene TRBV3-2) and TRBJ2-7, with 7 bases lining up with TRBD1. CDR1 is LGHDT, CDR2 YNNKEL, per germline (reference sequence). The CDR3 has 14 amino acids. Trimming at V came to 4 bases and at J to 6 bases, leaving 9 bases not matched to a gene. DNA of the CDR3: TGTGCCAGCAGCCTCGACAGGGCGATCGGCGAGCAGTACTTC. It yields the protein CASSLDRAIGEQYF.

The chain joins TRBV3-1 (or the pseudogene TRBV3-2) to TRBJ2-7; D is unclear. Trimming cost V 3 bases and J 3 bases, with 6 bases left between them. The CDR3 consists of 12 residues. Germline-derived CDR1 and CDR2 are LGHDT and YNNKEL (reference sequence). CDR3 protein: CASSHSGYEQYF. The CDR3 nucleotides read TGTGCCAGCAGCCATTCCGGCTACGAGCAGTACTTC.

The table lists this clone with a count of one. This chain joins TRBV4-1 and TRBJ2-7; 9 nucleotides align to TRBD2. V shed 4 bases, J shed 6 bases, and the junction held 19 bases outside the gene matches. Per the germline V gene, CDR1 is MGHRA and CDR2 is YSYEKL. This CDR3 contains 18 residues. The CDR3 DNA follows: TGCGCCAGCAGCCTCGGAGAAGGGGCTAGCGGGATTCTCGGCGAGCAGTACTTC. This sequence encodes CASSLGEGASGILGEQYF.

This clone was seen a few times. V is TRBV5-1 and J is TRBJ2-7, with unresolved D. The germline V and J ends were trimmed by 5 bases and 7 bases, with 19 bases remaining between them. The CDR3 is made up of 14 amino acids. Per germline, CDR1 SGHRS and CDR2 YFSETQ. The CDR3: CASSPAADRLEQYF. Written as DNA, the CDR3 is TGCGCCAGCAGTCCGGCAGCTGATCGTTTGGAGCAGTACTTC.

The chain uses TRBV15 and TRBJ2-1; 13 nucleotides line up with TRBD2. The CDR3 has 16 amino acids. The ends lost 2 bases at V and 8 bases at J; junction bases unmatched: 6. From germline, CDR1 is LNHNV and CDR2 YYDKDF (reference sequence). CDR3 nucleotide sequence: TGTGCCACCAGCAGAAGACTAGCGGGGGGCGGTGATGAGCAGTTCTTC. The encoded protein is CATSRRLAGGGDEQFF.

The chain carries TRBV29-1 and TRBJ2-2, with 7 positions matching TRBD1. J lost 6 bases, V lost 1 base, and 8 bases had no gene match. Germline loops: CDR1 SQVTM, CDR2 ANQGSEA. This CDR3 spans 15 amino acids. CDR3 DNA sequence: TGCAGCGTTGAAGGTTGGGGTGGACAGGCCGGGGAGCTGTTTTTT. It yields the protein CSVEGWGGQAGELFF.

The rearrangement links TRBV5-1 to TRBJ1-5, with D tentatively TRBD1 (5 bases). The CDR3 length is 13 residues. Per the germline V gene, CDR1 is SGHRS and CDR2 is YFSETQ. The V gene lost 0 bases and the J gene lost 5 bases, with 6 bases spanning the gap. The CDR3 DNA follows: TGCGCCAGCAGCTTGGTAGGGGATCAGCCCCAGCATTTT. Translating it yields CASSLVGDQPQHF.

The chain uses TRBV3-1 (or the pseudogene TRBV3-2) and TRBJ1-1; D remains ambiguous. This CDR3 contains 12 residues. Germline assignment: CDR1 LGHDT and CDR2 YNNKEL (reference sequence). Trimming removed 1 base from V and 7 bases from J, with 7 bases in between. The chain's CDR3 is CASSQGSGEAFF. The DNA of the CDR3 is TGTGCCAGCAGCCAAGGGAGCGGTGAAGCTTTCTTT.

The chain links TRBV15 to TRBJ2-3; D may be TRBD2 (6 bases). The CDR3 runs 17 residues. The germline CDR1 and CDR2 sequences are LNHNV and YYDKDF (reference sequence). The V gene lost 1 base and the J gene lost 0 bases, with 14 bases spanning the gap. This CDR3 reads CATSRVRDFASTDTQYF. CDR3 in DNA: TGTGCCACCAGCAGAGTCCGGGACTTCGCTAGCACAGATACGCAGTATTTT.

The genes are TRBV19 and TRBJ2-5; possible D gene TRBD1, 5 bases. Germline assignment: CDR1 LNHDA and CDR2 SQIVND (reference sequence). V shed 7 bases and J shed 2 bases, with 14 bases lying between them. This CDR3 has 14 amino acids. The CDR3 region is CASNNGRQQETQYF. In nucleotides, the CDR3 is TGTGCCAGTAACAATGGGCGACAGCAAGAGACCCAGTACTTC.

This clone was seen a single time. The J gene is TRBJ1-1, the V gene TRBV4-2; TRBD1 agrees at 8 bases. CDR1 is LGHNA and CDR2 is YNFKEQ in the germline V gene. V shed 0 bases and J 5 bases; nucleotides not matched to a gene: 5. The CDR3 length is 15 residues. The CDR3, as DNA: TGTGCCAGCAGCCAAGAGCCACAGGGGGTTACTGAAGCTTTCTTT. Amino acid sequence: CASSQEPQGVTEAFF.

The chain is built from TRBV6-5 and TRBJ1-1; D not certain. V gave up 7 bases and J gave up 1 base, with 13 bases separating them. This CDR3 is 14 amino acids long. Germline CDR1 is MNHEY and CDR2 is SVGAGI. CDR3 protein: CASIRFWGNTEAFF. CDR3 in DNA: TGTGCCAGCATTAGGTTTTGGGGGAACACTGAAGCTTTCTTT.

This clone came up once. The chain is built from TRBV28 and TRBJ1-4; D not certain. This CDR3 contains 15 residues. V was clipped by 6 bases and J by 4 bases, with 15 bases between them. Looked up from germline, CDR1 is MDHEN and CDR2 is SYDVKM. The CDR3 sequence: CASRRAAGDNEKLFF. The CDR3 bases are TGTGCCAGCAGGAGGGCCGCTGGCGATAATGAAAAACTGTTTTTT.

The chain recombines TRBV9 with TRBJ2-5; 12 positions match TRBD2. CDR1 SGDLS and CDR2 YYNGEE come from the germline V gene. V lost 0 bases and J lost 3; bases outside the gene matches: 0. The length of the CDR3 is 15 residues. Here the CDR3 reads CASSVGTSGKETQYF. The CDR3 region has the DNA TGTGCCAGCAGCGTAGGGACTAGCGGGAAAGAGACCCAGTACTTC.